This TCR beta chain was profiled in a study of CD8 T cells in ankylosing spondylitis. Whole-study results and caveats: Disease-linked clones were reportedly significantly enriched in matched ankylosing spondylitis synovial fluid.

The germline V gene has CDR1 GTSNPN and CDR2 SVGIG (reference sequence). V lost 5 bases to trimming and J lost 12 bases; unmatched junction nucleotides: 13. The CDR3 spans 13 residues. TCRdb called the 5' RACE reads again in MiXCR, with one record for every CDR3 protein. Among about 240,000 distinct CDR3 sequences listed, approximately 9% were seen once. As for this clonotype: What it binds is unknown.

Input material: blood, either unsorted or a sorted T cell fraction (not recorded which). This clonotype was sampled from a male donor with ankylosing spondylitis or in good health (not recorded which). The chain employs TRBV30 and TRBJ2-1; 7 bases line up with TRBD1. CDR3 protein: CAWGPPQGSGQFF. Here the CDR3 DNA reads TGTGCCTGGGGCCCACCACAGGGGTCGGGGCAGTTCTTC.